This T cell receptor (beta chain) is drawn from a study of human T cells and chemical hapten exposure. Broader study findings: Expanded TCRs created a significantly greater count of big CDR3 similarity clusters than controls did.

The CDR3 length is 14 residues. Germline CDR1 and CDR2: KGHSH and LQKENI. Trimming shortened V by 3 bases and J by 0 bases, and 5 bases separated the two germline ends. Time point in this sample: patch test 1, 2 weeks after DPC sensitization. Treatment indicated: therapeutic diphenylcyclopropenone sensitization with weekly scalp DPC. About this clonotype itself: Its antigen is unidentified.

As originally analysed: A per-sample median of roughly 91,000 TCRs was observed, with a range of roughly 20,000 to 750,000. Via MiXCR, TCRdb re-called the RACE reads, giving one row per CDR3 protein. The V and J calls were not made by the authors but by TCRdb's processing. The data show 150,000 to 200,000 distinct CDR3 sequences, about 15% seen once. V gene TRBV18 combines with J gene TRBJ2-2; D not resolved. Source: whole blood, taken in connection with sensitization to the hapten diphenylcyclopropenone (DPC). The receptor comes from a woman younger than 45 with alopecia areata. Some clones in this sample may be carry-over from other donors' samples. This chain's CDR3 is CASSPPTNTGELFF. The CDR3 DNA is TGTGCCAGCTCACCCCCAACGAACACCGGGGAGCTGTTTTTT.